The 21 T cell receptor beta chains in this list originate from one sample, sequenced in a study of T-cell memory formation after mild COVID-19. TCRdb re-analysed the 5' RACE reads in MiXCR, keeping a single row per CDR3 protein. The table lists about 340,000 distinct CDR3 sequences, 20% to 25% of them singletons. Sequencing input: PBMCs or a T cell subset sorted from them (not recorded which). Receptors originate from a man between 18 and 29 years old who had mild COVID-19 (a few samples of this study predate the infection). Cell type and time point are not known.

As to this clonotype: This could be a read error, since a much larger clone is one nucleotide away. The chain couples TRBV5-1 to TRBJ2-2; D is possibly TRBD2 (6 bases). CDR1 is SGHRS and CDR2 is YFSETQ in the germline V gene. Trimming removed 9 bases at V and 2 bases at J, with 11 bases between. CDR3 length equals 13 residues. The CDR3 is CANGGDNTGELFF. The CDR3 nucleotides are TGCGCCAACGGGGGAGATAACACCGGGGAGCTGTTTTTT.

This clonotype was found a few times. The rearrangement links TRBV7-2 to TRBJ2-3; the D gene is possibly TRBD2 (7 bases). The CDR3 consists of 18 residues. Trimming took 5 bases from V and 6 from J, leaving 27 bases between them. The germline V gene has CDR1 SGHTA and CDR2 FQGNSA. The CDR3 DNA is TGTGCCAGCAGCAAACAGCATCTGGCGGGGGCCCAGCGGGATACGCAGTATTTT. Its protein is CASSKQHLAGAQRDTQYF. The variable domain in full, with the rest retrieved from reference TRBV7-2 and TRBJ2-3, is GAGVSQSPSNKVTEKGKDVELRCDPISGHTALYWYRQSLGQGLEFLIYFQGNSAPDKSGLPSDRFSAERTGGSVSTLTIQRTQQEDSAVYLCASSKQHLAGAQRDTQYFGPGTRLTVL.

This clonotype was seen many times. The chain recombines TRBV20-1 with TRBJ2-7; no firm D call. The germline gives CDR1 DFQATT, CDR2 SNEGSKA (reference sequence). The V end was cut by 3 bases, the J end by 9 bases, with 15 bases between. The CDR3 runs to 12 residues. CDR3 bases: TGCAGTGCTAGTGGGGATCCTTTTGGGCAGTACTTC. Translation: CSASGDPFGQYF.

This clonotype was picked up a small number of times. The chain recombines TRBV2 with TRBJ2-1; no definite D call. Trimming took 8 bases from V and 0 from J, leaving 8 bases between them. The CDR3 is 13 residues long. The germline gives CDR1 SNHLY, CDR2 FYNNEI. The CDR3 DNA reads as TGTGCCAGCGGGATGAGCTCCTACAATGAGCAGTTCTTC. Translation: CASGMSSYNEQFF.

J is TRBJ2-3 and V is TRBV7-2; 8 bases are shared with TRBD2. Germline V gene data show CDR1 as SGHTA and CDR2 as FQGNSA. J was trimmed by 0 bases and V by 2 bases; bases with no gene match: 7. The CDR3 runs to 17 residues. CDR3: CASSLYSGGQSTDTQYF. The CDR3 DNA sequence: TGTGCCAGCAGCTTATACAGCGGGGGCCAAAGCACAGATACGCAGTATTTT. Full variable domain (missing parts from reference TRBV7-2 and TRBJ2-3): GAGVSQSPSNKVTEKGKDVELRCDPISGHTALYWYRQSLGQGLEFLIYFQGNSAPDKSGLPSDRFSAERTGGSVSTLTIQRTQQEDSAVYLCASSLYSGGQSTDTQYFGPGTRLTVL.

The genes are TRBV7-9 and TRBJ2-3, with D perhaps matching TRBD1 (8 bases). CDR3 length: 16 residues. Germline loops: CDR1 SEHNR, CDR2 FQNEAQ (reference sequence). Trimming removed 3 bases from V and 6 bases from J, with 19 bases in between. The CDR3 region has the DNA TGTGCCAGCAGCTTCCGAGCGGGGACAGGATCGGATACGCAGTATTTT. It yields the protein CASSFRAGTGSDTQYF.

The rearrangement uses TRBV11-3 and TRBJ2-2; 7 positions match TRBD1. This CDR3 spans 15 amino acids. With 5 bases clipped from V and 0 bases from J, the junction kept 3 bases outside the gene matches. Germline CDR1 and CDR2: SGHNT and YENEEA. CDR3 bases: TGTGCCAGCAGCCCCAGGGGGACGAACACCGGGGAGCTGTTTTTT. Residues: CASSPRGTNTGELFF.

This chain uses TRBV18 with TRBJ2-7, with a tentative D call TRBD1 (6 bases). V gave up 3 bases and J gave up 7 bases, with 16 bases separating them. The CDR3 runs 14 residues. Germline V lookup: CDR1 KGHSH, CDR2 LQKENI. CDR3: CASSPGQTSEEQYV. DNA of the CDR3: TGTGCCAGCTCACCGGGACAAACCTCGGAGGAGCAGTACGTC.

This clonotype occurred many times. For the CDR3, the DNA is TGCAGTGCTAGAGCGAGGGGGGGCTTTCGCACAGATACGCAGTATTTT. Translating gives CSARARGGFRTDTQYF. V usage is TRBV20-1 and J usage is TRBJ2-3; possibly TRBD2 for D (7 bases). This CDR3 has 16 residues. Trimming removed 1 base at V and 1 base at J, with 15 bases between. Looked up from germline, CDR1 is DFQATT and CDR2 is SNEGSKA (reference sequence).

The chain couples TRBV12-3 or TRBV12-4 to TRBJ2-5; D is possibly TRBD2 (5 bases). This CDR3 spans 18 amino acids. The ends were cut back, 4 bases at V and 5 bases at J, with 26 bases in the middle. CDR3 region: CASSSLRRGLRVWETQYF. The CDR3 coding sequence is TGTGCCAGCAGTTCACTACGCCGTGGACTTAGGGTTTGGGAGACCCAGTACTTC.

This chain uses TRBV19 with TRBJ2-5, with TRBD1 matching over 11 bases. The J segment lost 2 bases and the V segment lost 5 bases, leaving 13 bases of the junction unmatched. The CDR3 covers 18 residues. Looked up from germline, CDR1 is LNHDA and CDR2 is SQIVND (reference sequence). DNA of the CDR3: TGTGCCAGTAGTGTTACCGGGACAGGGGGTCTAATACAAGAGACCCAGTACTTC. Amino acid sequence: CASSVTGTGGLIQETQYF.

This clonotype was recorded at least ten times. The chain couples TRBV7-2 to TRBJ2-7; TRBD2 agrees at 13 bases. Germline CDR1 reads SGHTA; CDR2 reads FQGNSA. This CDR3 region has 18 residues. The V and J ends lost 4 bases and 0 bases, in that order; junction bases with no gene match: 9. The CDR3 region is CASSSPGLAGTNSYEQYF. The DNA for the CDR3 is TGTGCCAGCAGCTCGCCGGGACTAGCGGGGACGAACTCCTACGAGCAGTACTTC.

This clonotype occurred many times. V is TRBV3-1 and J is TRBJ1-6; D gene ambiguous. This CDR3 comprises 14 residues. Looked up from germline, CDR1 is LGHDT and CDR2 is YNNKEL (reference sequence). V lost 0 bases, J lost 11 bases, and 11 bases lay in between. CDR3 amino acids: CASSQDGFKAPLHF. The DNA for the CDR3 is TGTGCCAGCAGCCAAGACGGGTTCAAGGCACCCCTCCACTTT.

The sample holds a few counts of this clonotype. This rearrangement joins TRBV12-3 or TRBV12-4 to TRBJ2-7, with 8 bases aligning to TRBD1. The CDR3 is made up of 13 amino acids. The trim removed 4 bases at V and 3 bases at J, leaving 2 bases unmatched. This CDR3 reads CASSSTGDYEQYV. The CDR3 coding sequence is TGTGCCAGCAGTTCGACAGGGGACTACGAGCAGTACGTC.

The CDR3 protein is CASSSRGVTNTGELFF. The CDR3 bases are TGTGCCAGCAGTTCTCGGGGGGTCACGAACACCGGGGAGCTGTTTTTT. The V and J genes are TRBV27 and TRBJ2-2; 7 nucleotides line up with TRBD2. Trimming removed 4 bases from V and 0 bases from J; junction bases left unmatched: 5. The CDR3 runs 16 residues. Per the germline V gene, CDR1 is MNHEY and CDR2 is SMNVEV (reference sequence).

V gene TRBV20-1 combines with J gene TRBJ2-1; 7 bases are shared with TRBD2. There are 14 residues in the CDR3. Trimming took 0 bases from V and 4 from J; bases not matched to a gene: 3. The germline CDR1 and CDR2 sequences are DFQATT and SNEGSKA (reference sequence). CDR3 region: CSARDRGVYNEQFF. DNA for the CDR3: TGCAGTGCTAGAGATCGGGGGGTTTACAATGAGCAGTTCTTC.

The chain joins TRBV30 to TRBJ2-5; D ambiguous. V lost 2 bases and J lost 4, with 8 bases in between. Germline assignment: CDR1 GTSNPN and CDR2 SVGIG (reference sequence). The CDR3 contains 12 residues. The CDR3 reads CAWSRQRETQYF. The DNA for the CDR3 is TGTGCCTGGAGTCGTCAGAGAGAGACCCAGTACTTC.

J is TRBJ2-7 and V is TRBV2; a possible D gene is TRBD1 (5 bases). From germline, CDR1 is SNHLY and CDR2 FYNNEI. This CDR3 is built from 14 residues. The germline V and J ends were trimmed by 2 bases and 6 bases, with 14 bases remaining between them. As DNA, the CDR3 is TGTGCCAGCAGTGAATCGGCAGGGTCGGGCGAGCAGTACGTC. Amino acid sequence: CASSESAGSGEQYV.

A few counts support this clonotype. The chain has TRBV7-6 and TRBJ1-4, with D hard to call. This CDR3 has 13 residues. The germline V gene has CDR1 SGHVS and CDR2 FNYEAQ. Trimming cost V 8 bases and J 12 bases, with 19 bases left between them. The CDR3 protein is CASSQPPRWELFF. CDR3 in DNA: TGTGCCAGCTCCCAACCCCCCCGGTGGGAACTGTTTTTT.

This clonotype was seen once. The rearrangement joins TRBV5-1 to TRBJ2-1; TRBD1 matches 8 bases. The CDR3 consists of 14 residues. With 4 bases clipped from V and 8 bases from J, the junction kept 8 bases outside the gene matches. Germline CDR1 and CDR2: SGHRS and YFSETQ. The DNA for the CDR3 is TGCGCCAGCAGCCCAGGACAGGGACGCGATGAGCAGTTCTTC. It encodes CASSPGQGRDEQFF.

This clonotype was counted only a few times. The CDR3 DNA reads as TGTGCCAGCAGCCTCCGGACAGGGGGTGACTATGGCTACACCTTC. Amino acid sequence: CASSLRTGGDYGYTF. The rearrangement links TRBV9 to TRBJ1-2, with 10 positions matching TRBD1. The CDR3 length is 15 residues. The V gene's germline CDR1 is SGDLS and CDR2 YYNGEE. Trimming removed 4 bases from V and 3 bases from J; junction bases left unmatched: 6. The complete variable domain, with remaining parts taken from reference TRBV9 and TRBJ1-2, reads DSGVTQTPKHLITATGQRVTLRCSPRSGDLSVYWYQQSLDQGLQFLIQYYNGEERAKGNILERFSAQQFPDLHSELNLSSLELGDSALYFCASSLRTGGDYGYTFGSGTRLTVV.